Listed below are T cell receptor beta chains from one sample, sequenced in a study of T cell responses to AZD1222 COVID-19 vaccine. The table came from immunoSEQ multiplex PCR; TCRdb's copy has only in-frame clones and leaves some out. The repertoire holds 80,000 to 95,000 clones, with around nine tenths as singletons. This specimen was peripheral blood, taken on day 0 of MenACWY control vaccination. These receptors were taken from an adult in good health. Each CDR3 is given with its conserved first and last residue. A D gene is named only where the DNA matches it firmly. Where a row states a size, it is once, few, many or the class of an expanded clone; other rows omit it.

CDR3 DNA	CDR3 protein	V gene	J gene	D gene	clone size
TGTGCCAGCTCGTCCATACAGCGACCTAAAGCTAATGAAAAACTGTTTTTT	CASSSIQRPKANEKLFF	TRBV18	TRBJ1-4	NA	once
TGTGCCAGCTCACCGACGGATAGGAATCAGCCCCAGCATTTT	CASSPTDRNQPQHF	TRBV18	TRBJ1-5	NA	NA
TGTGCCTGGAGTCTAGGGGGGGAGCTGTTTTTT	CAWSLGGELFF	TRBV30	TRBJ2-2	NA	NA
TGTGCCAGCAGCTCCGGACAGGGGAGCACAGATACGCAGTATTTT	CASSSGQGSTDTQYF	TRBV7-7	TRBJ2-3	TRBD1	once
TGTGCCAGCAGCCATAGCGGGAGCTATAGAGATACGCAGTATTTT	CASSHSGSYRDTQYF	TRBV11-2	TRBJ2-3	TRBD2	few
TGTGCCAGTAGTTCGAACAGGGGGCTCGAAGGAGCTTTCTTT	CASSSNRGLEGAFF	TRBV19	TRBJ1-1	TRBD1	NA
TGTGCCAGCAGTTTTAATTCGGGAGAGGGGGGGGGAAAACTGTTTTTT	CASSFNSGEGGGKLFF	TRBV28	TRBJ1-4	NA	NA
TGTGCCAGCAGTTCGGACAGGAGCTATGGCTACACCTTC	CASSSDRSYGYTF	TRBV7-2	TRBJ1-2	TRBD1	NA
TGTGCCAGCAGCCTTGGGACGGGGAGACGCTACACCTTC	CASSLGTGRRYTF	TRBV7-9	TRBJ1-2	NA	NA
TGTGCCATCAGCGACAGTCGGGGCACAGATACGCAGTATTTT	CAISDSRGTDTQYF	TRBV10-3	TRBJ2-3	NA	NA
TGTGCCACCCTAAGTGGGGGAAATCAGCCCCAGCATTTT	CATLSGGNQPQHF	TRBV19	TRBJ1-5	NA	few
TGTGCCAGCTGGCGGGCAGGTCCAGTGTGGGACACTGAAGCTTTCTTT	CASWRAGPVWDTEAFF	TRBV7-9	TRBJ1-1	NA	NA
TGTGCCAGCAGGACGACCTACGAGCAGTACTTC	CASRTTYEQYF	TRBV6-5	TRBJ2-7	NA	NA
TGTGCCAGCAGCCAAGGAGCCGGGAGGGCCGAAAATGAGCAGTTCTTC	CASSQGAGRAENEQFF	TRBV4-2	TRBJ2-1	TRBD2	NA